This is a list of T cell receptor beta chains from one sample in a study of blood T cell repertoires in COVID-19. Some clones are missing from TCRdb's copy, which holds only in-frame ones; the method was immunoSEQ multiplex PCR. The sample has 210,000 or so clones; under 90% are singletons. The sample comprised peripheral blood. All receptors come from a man aged 35 to 55 with acute or convalescent COVID-19. Each CDR3 is given with its conserved first and last residue. The D gene is left open where the match is weak.

TRBV5-1	TRBD1	TRBJ2-2	CASRDWGTGITGELFF	TGCGCCAGCAGAGATTGGGGGACAGGGATCACCGGGGAGCTGTTTTTT
TRBV11-2	.	TRBJ1-6	CASSLTGLNNSPLHF	TGTGCCAGCAGCTTAACAGGGTTGAATAATTCACCCCTCCACTTT
TRBV10-3	.	TRBJ2-7	CAISDIAALSYEQYF	TGTGCCATCAGTGATATAGCGGCCCTCTCCTACGAGCAGTACTTC
TRBV3-1/TRBV3-2	TRBD2	TRBJ2-1	CASSPYGGGSSYNEQFF	TGTGCCAGCAGCCCGTATGGGGGAGGGAGCTCCTACAATGAGCAGTTCTTC
TRBV5-5	TRBD2	TRBJ2-5	CASSLGRGGPKTQYF	TGTGCCAGCAGCTTGGGGCGGGGGGGCCCGAAGACCCAGTACTTC
TRBV27	TRBD1	TRBJ1-1	CASSFGTGGTEAFF	TGTGCCAGCAGTTTCGGGACAGGGGGTACTGAAGCTTTCTTT
TRBV5-4	TRBD1	TRBJ2-1	CASSIDRAGEFF	TGTGCCAGCAGCATCGACAGGGCTGGAGAGTTCTTC
TRBV2	TRBD1	TRBJ2-7	CASSRGQAEYF	TGTGCCAGCAGTCGTGGACAGGCGGAATACTTC
TRBV30	TRBD1	TRBJ1-5	CAWSPRGGNQPQHF	TGTGCCTGGAGTCCCAGGGGGGGCAATCAGCCCCAGCATTTT
TRBV4-2	.	TRBJ2-7	CASSSSSGTSSSYEQYF	TGTGCCAGCAGCTCTTCCTCCGGGACATCAAGCTCCTACGAGCAGTACTTC
TRBV28	TRBD2	TRBJ2-3	CASTRGGAGTDTQYF	TGTGCCAGCACCCGGGGGGGGGCGGGCACAGATACGCAGTATTTT
TRBV29-1	TRBD1	TRBJ2-3	CSVGQGALDDTQYF	TGCAGCGTTGGGCAGGGGGCTTTAGACGATACGCAGTATTTT
TRBV14	TRBD2	TRBJ2-5	CASSHLAGRGETQYF	TGTGCCAGCAGCCACCTGGCGGGGCGGGGGGAGACCCAGTACTTC
TRBV19	TRBD1	TRBJ2-7	CASSPSGTGFSYEQYF	TGTGCCAGTAGTCCTTCCGGGACAGGGTTTTCCTACGAGCAGTACTTC
TRBV29-1	.	TRBJ2-1	CSARGAAGVHNEQFF	TGCAGCGCCCGCGGGGCGGCAGGTGTCCACAATGAGCAGTTCTTC
TRBV19	.	TRBJ2-1	CASSITRRDNEQFF	TGTGCCAGTAGTATAACGCGCAGGGACAATGAGCAGTTCTTC
TRBV18	.	TRBJ1-1	CASSAGPGWVAEAFF	TGTGCCAGCTCAGCGGGGCCAGGGTGGGTCGCTGAAGCTTTCTTT